The entry below gives a single T cell receptor (beta chain) sequence along with its context. Its specificity is not known. The PCR made use of 60 Vbeta and 13 Jbeta primers. Clones were sequenced by immunoSEQ multiplex PCR, and TCRdb holds only the in-frame ones, with some missing. The sample lists 75,000 to 100,000 clones, roughly 79% occurring once. These data belong to a study of cytomegalovirus exposure and HLA in healthy donors. Broader study findings: Analysis was carried out at a later point, and it linked a missense DCLRE1C variant to TCR beta V- and J-gene trimming.

Germline V gene lookup returns CDR1 MNHEY and CDR2 SMNVEV (reference sequence). With 7 bases removed from V and 6 bases from J, the gap between germline ends came to 7 bases. CDR3 length: 12 residues. The sample taken for sequencing was PBMCs. The sequence was obtained from a woman between 70 and 85 years old in good health and CMV-seropositive. The chain links TRBV27 to TRBJ2-6, with TRBD2 as a possible D gene (5 bases). The chain's CDR3 is CASKGVANVLTF. The CDR3 bases are TGTGCCAGCAAGGGAGTGGCCAACGTCCTGACTTTC.